This T cell receptor beta chain was identified during a study of PD-L1 blockade in urothelial cancer. The J segment lost 6 bases and the V segment lost 5 bases, leaving 11 bases of the junction unmatched. Looked up from germline, CDR1 is LNHDA and CDR2 is SQIVND (reference sequence). The CDR3 is 16 residues long. Produced via immunoSEQ multiplex PCR; TCRdb's table is partial and in-frame only. The sample records some 60,000 clones, roughly 86% being singletons. Sequenced material: PBMCs, taken around atezolizumab (anti-PD-L1) treatment. This receptor was identified in a man between 45 and 60 years old with urothelial cancer. J is TRBJ2-1 and V is TRBV19; TRBD2 aligns across 9 bases. The CDR3 coding sequence is TGTGCCAGTAGTCCCCTAGCGGGATGGAGGGGCAATGAGCAGTTCTTC. Amino acid sequence: CASSPLAGWRGNEQFF.